One sample yielded the 25 T cell receptor beta chains listed below, sequenced in a study of shared clonotypes between healthy human individuals. Data came from immunoSEQ multiplex PCR; TCRdb stores just in-frame clones and leaves some out. The sample includes around 440,000 clones, 70% to 80% of them seen just once. Input material: PBMCs. These receptors were taken from a middle-aged woman in good health. Some clones in this sample may be carry-over from other donors' samples.

This clone was detected only once. At one boundary the junction diverges from the germline segment, which might be a read error. In the same sample, other DNA sequences code for this CDR3. The J gene is TRBJ2-4, the V gene TRBV7-8, with 10 bases that match TRBD2. CDR1 is SGHVS, CDR2 FQNEAQ, per germline. The CDR3 is 21 residues long. The CDR3 protein is CASSLLRASGRRGGAKNIQYF. The DNA of the CDR3 is TGCGCCAGCAGCTTATTAAGGGCTAGCGGGAGAAGGGGTGGTGCCAAAAACATTCAGTACTTC.

This clone was observed at least ten times. This sample also contains other DNA sequences that code for the same CDR3. V is TRBV4-1 and J is TRBJ2-2, with 9 bases identical to TRBD2. This CDR3 has 16 amino acids. The V gene's germline CDR1 is MGHRA and CDR2 YSYEKL. V shed 4 bases, J shed 5 bases, and the junction held 8 bases outside the gene matches. CDR3 sequence (DNA): TGCGCCAGCAGCCTCTTAGCGGGAGTGCGTACCGGGGAGCTGTTTTTT. It specifies CASSLLAGVRTGELFF.

This chain links TRBV6-1 with TRBJ1-4; 8 bases are shared with TRBD1. There are 14 residues in the CDR3. Germline CDR1 MNHNS, CDR2 SASEGT. V trimming: 7 bases; J trimming: 8 bases; junction bases outside the gene matches: 9. Here the CDR3 reads CASITDRAQEKLFF. CDR3 DNA: TGTGCCAGCATTACGGACAGGGCTCAAGAAAAACTGTTTTTT.

Regarding this clone: One junction end disagrees with the germline gene, perhaps due to a read error. The chain has TRBV4-1 and TRBJ2-3; the match to TRBD1 covers 7 bases. In germline, CDR1 is MGHRA, CDR2 YSYEKL. This CDR3 has 15 residues. The chain's CDR3 is CASNQPGQRTDTQYF. The CDR3 DNA reads as TGCGCCAGCAACCAACCGGGACAGCGCACAGATACGCAGTATTTT.

Remarks on this clone: This could be a read error, since a much larger clone is one nucleotide away. CDR3 amino acids: CASSGTYEQYF. The CDR3 region has the DNA TGTGCCAGCAGTGGGACCTACGAGCAGTACTTC. The chain has TRBV6-6 and TRBJ2-7; no clear D gene. Germline CDR1 and CDR2: MNHNY and SVGAGI (reference sequence). Deletions cut 5 bases from V and 2 bases from J, with 4 bases between. This CDR3 comprises 11 residues.

This chain links TRBV7-8 with TRBJ2-7; no clear D. The CDR3 totals 14 residues. Germline values: CDR1 SGHVS, CDR2 FQNEAQ. Trimming left V 4 bases short and J 0 bases short, with 10 bases between. CDR3 region: CASSSPGRSYEQYF. In DNA form, the CDR3 reads TGTGCCAGCAGCTCTCCGGGCCGCTCCTACGAGCAGTACTTC. Together with reference TRBV7-8 and TRBJ2-7, the CDR3 gives the full variable domain: GAGVSQSPRYKVAKRGQDVALRCDPISGHVSLFWYQQALGQGPEFLTYFQNEAQLDKSGLPSDRFFAERPEGSVSTLKIQRTQQEDSAVYLCASSSPGRSYEQYFGPGTRLTVT.

The V and J genes are TRBV23-1 and TRBJ2-7; D gene ambiguous. TRBV23-1 is recorded as an ORF, its role being uncertain. The V gene lost 10 bases and the J gene lost 3 bases, with 13 bases spanning the gap. The CDR3 has 12 residues. CDR3 DNA: TGCGCCACCCCACTCGGCGTCTACGAGCAGTACTTC. It specifies CATPLGVYEQYF.

In this sample, this clone turned up a few times. The chain is built from TRBV30 and TRBJ2-3; 11 nucleotides line up with TRBD2. Germline loops: CDR1 GTSNPN, CDR2 SVGIG (reference sequence). V lost 4 bases and J lost 7; bases outside the gene matches: 7. This CDR3 has 14 amino acids. CDR3 coding DNA: TGTGCCTGGACAAGCCTAGCGGGAGGATATACGCAGTATTTT. This encodes CAWTSLAGGYTQYF.

The chain employs TRBV19 and TRBJ1-2; D might be TRBD1 (5 bases). V lost 9 bases, J lost 3 bases, and 23 bases lay in between. Germline V gene sequence: CDR1 LNHDA, CDR2 SQIVND (reference sequence). The CDR3 extends over 16 amino acids. CDR3 coding DNA: TGTGCCAGCCGACATAGGGGAACCTACAAGGACTATGGCTACACCTTC. Protein sequence: CASRHRGTYKDYGYTF.

V gene TRBV29-1 combines with J gene TRBJ2-1; D is undetermined. Germline lookup yields CDR1 SQVTM and CDR2 ANQGSEA. There are 14 residues in the CDR3. V was cut by 4 bases and J by 1 base, with 11 bases left in between. The CDR3: CSVGRLLSYNEQFF. In DNA, the CDR3 is TGCAGCGTTGGGAGACTCCTGTCCTACAATGAGCAGTTCTTC.

The chain combines TRBV7-9 with TRBJ2-7; D gene unclear. The germline gives CDR1 SEHNR, CDR2 FQNEAQ (reference sequence). V was shortened by 4 bases and J by 2 bases, with 12 bases between the two germline ends. This CDR3 contains 14 residues. DNA for the CDR3: TGTGCCAGCAGCTCGGCCGAACCGCCCTACGAGCAGTACTTC. Translating it yields CASSSAEPPYEQYF.

This clone came up once. This rearrangement joins TRBV7-6 to TRBJ2-1; 10 bases match TRBD2. This CDR3 contains 16 residues. Germline V gene data show CDR1 as SGHVS and CDR2 as FNYEAQ. V gave up 5 bases and J gave up 3 bases; unmatched junction bases: 7. The CDR3 DNA reads as TGTGCCAGCAGCCCACCCGGACTAGCGGACTACAATGAGCAGTTCTTC. Translation gives CASSPPGLADYNEQFF.

V is TRBV10-3 and J is TRBJ2-7; 12 nucleotides line up with TRBD2. CDR3 size: 15 residues. Per the germline V gene, CDR1 is ENHRY and CDR2 is SYGVKD. Trimming cost V 3 bases and J 3 bases; bases outside gene matches: 3. The CDR3 DNA reads TGTGCCATCAGTGATAGGACTAGCGGGAACTACGAGCAGTACTTC. It yields the protein CAISDRTSGNYEQYF.

This chain joins TRBV9 and TRBJ2-2; 9 nucleotides line up with TRBD2. Germline trimming cut 4 bases from V and 7 bases from J; bases unmatched to any gene: 14. The CDR3 is made up of 17 amino acids. Germline CDR1 reads SGDLS; CDR2 reads YYNGEE. The CDR3 region is CASSPWTVAGAGGELFF. For the CDR3, the DNA is TGTGCCAGCAGCCCCTGGACTGTAGCGGGAGCCGGCGGGGAGCTGTTTTTT.

A single count supports this clone. CDR3 in DNA: TGTGCCAGCAGTTCCCCAACCGGCGAGCAGTACTTC. The encoded protein is CASSSPTGEQYF. The rearrangement links TRBV28 to TRBJ2-7, with D uncertain. The V and J ends lost 4 bases and 6 bases respectively, with 10 bases between them. The CDR3 is made up of 12 amino acids. The V gene's germline CDR1 is MDHEN and CDR2 SYDVKM. Full variable domain (outside the CDR3, taken from reference TRBV28 and TRBJ2-7): DVKVTQSSRYLVKRTGEKVFLECVQDMDHENMFWYRQDPGLGLRLIYFSYDVKMKEKGDIPEGYSVSREKKERFSLILESASTNQTSMYLCASSSPTGEQYFGPGTRLTVT.

In regard to this clone: This specimen includes other DNA sequences encoding the same CDR3. This chain uses TRBV5-1 with TRBJ2-7; D unclear. Germline lookup yields CDR1 SGHRS and CDR2 YFSETQ. The CDR3 sequence is 14 residues long. V lost 4 bases to trimming and J lost 1 base, with 12 bases between them. The CDR3 nucleotides are TGCGCCAGCAGCCCCCTGGGCCCATCCTACGAGCAGTACTTC. Amino acids: CASSPLGPSYEQYF.

The rearrangement links TRBV5-1 to TRBJ2-3; 13 nucleotides align to TRBD2. Germline assignment: CDR1 SGHRS and CDR2 YFSETQ. Germline trimming cut 6 bases from V and 4 bases from J; bases unmatched to any gene: 11. The CDR3 covers 17 residues. As DNA, the CDR3 is TGCGCCAGCAACAAGGGGACTAGCGGGATTGCCCCAGATACGCAGTATTTT. Its translation: CASNKGTSGIAPDTQYF.

The chain joins TRBV7-6 to TRBJ2-3; TRBD2 aligns across 14 bases. Looked up from germline, CDR1 is SGHVS and CDR2 is FNYEAQ. CDR3 length equals 17 residues. V lost 5 bases and J lost 0; bases outside the gene matches: 4. CDR3 in DNA: TGTGCCAGCAGCCGACTAGCGGGAGGGATAAGCACAGATACGCAGTATTTT. This codes for CASSRLAGGISTDTQYF.

This chain links TRBV12-2 with TRBJ2-3; TRBD2, the table's D call, was not compared with the DNA. TRBV12-2 is tagged as a pseudogene. The CDR3 extends over 23 amino acids. In nucleotides, the CDR3 is TGTGCAAGTCGCTTAGGAGGGCGCCAAAGACCGACTAGCGGGAGTAACCCCACAGATACGCAGTATTTT. Its translation: CASRLGGRQRPTSGSNPTDTQYF.

This clone was seen more than once but under ten times. The gene calls are TRBV7-6 and TRBJ2-3; D is unclear. This CDR3 has 15 amino acids. Per the germline V gene, CDR1 is SGHVS and CDR2 is FNYEAQ. V was pared by 3 bases and J by 2 bases, with 12 bases between. The CDR3 DNA sequence: TGTGCCAGCAGCTTGAGCATACTTCCCACAGATACGCAGTATTTT. Its protein product is CASSLSILPTDTQYF. The complete variable domain, with remaining parts taken from reference TRBV7-6 and TRBJ2-3, reads GAGVSQSPRYKVTKRGQDVALRCDPISGHVSLYWYRQALGQGPEFLTYFNYEAQQDKSGLPNDRFSAERPEGSISTLTIQRTEQRDSAMYRCASSLSILPTDTQYFGPGTRLTVL.

The chain uses TRBV6-4 and TRBJ2-1, with 8 bases aligning to TRBD2. Trimming removed 5 bases from V and 0 bases from J; junction bases left unmatched: 6. Germline CDR1 reads MRHNA; CDR2 reads SNTAGT. The CDR3 has 16 amino acids. In DNA form, the CDR3 reads TGTGCCAGCAGTCTGCTAGCGGGCAGCTCCTACAATGAGCAGTTCTTC. As protein: CASSLLAGSSYNEQFF.

As to this clone: This could be a read error, since a much larger clone is one nucleotide away. Other nucleotide sequences in the sample specify the same CDR3. The chain combines TRBV11-2 with TRBJ2-7; D gene uncertain. In germline, CDR1 is SGHAT, CDR2 FQNNGV. The CDR3 length is 14 residues. As DNA, the CDR3 is TGCGCCAGCAGCTTAAACTTCAGAGAGCACGAGCAGTACTTC. It specifies CASSLNFREHEQYF. Variable domain in full (rest from reference TRBV11-2 and TRBJ2-7): EAGVAQSPRYKIIEKRQSVAFWCNPISGHATLYWYQQILGQGPKLLIQFQNNGVVDDSQLPKDRFSAERLKGVDSTLKIQPAKLEDSAVYLCASSLNFREHEQYFGPGTRLTVT.

The genes are TRBV29-1 and TRBJ2-5, with D possibly being TRBD1 (5 bases). CDR1 and CDR2 from the germline V gene are SQVTM and ANQGSEA. The CDR3 is made up of 14 amino acids. Trimming removed 4 bases from V and 1 base from J, with 13 bases in between. The DNA for the CDR3 is TGCAGCGTTGGGCAGGGCAGTCTCCAAGAGACCCAGTACTTC. Translating gives CSVGQGSLQETQYF. Complete variable domain (other parts from reference TRBV29-1 and TRBJ2-5): SAVISQKPSRDICQRGTSLTIQCQVDSQVTMMFWYRQQPGQSLTLIATANQGSEATYESGFVIDKFPISRPNLTFSTLTVSNMSPEDSSIYLCSVGQGSLQETQYFGPGTRLLVL.

Turning to this clone: This likely came from a read error, as a far larger clone is one base away. This same CDR3 is encoded by further DNA sequences in the sample. This rearrangement joins TRBV30 to TRBJ2-3; D is unclear. Germline V lookup: CDR1 GTSNPN, CDR2 SVGIG (reference sequence). CDR3 size: 12 residues. CDR3 amino acids: CAWSTSTDTQYF. CDR3 nucleotides: TGCGCCTGGAGCACAAGCACAGATACGCAGTATTTT. The whole variable domain, filled in from reference TRBV30 and TRBJ2-3, reads SQTIHQWPATLVQPVGSPLSLECTVEGTSNPNLYWYRQAAGRGLQLLFYSVGIGQISSEVPQNLSASRPQDRQFILSSKKLLLSDSGFYLCAWSTSTDTQYFGPGTRLTVL.

The chain combines TRBV5-1 with TRBJ1-6, with TRBD1 identical over 11 bases. Germline V CDR1 and CDR2: SGHRS, YFSETQ. The CDR3 length is 14 residues. V shed 4 bases, J shed 8 bases, and the junction held 2 bases outside the gene matches. The CDR3 sequence: CASSPGQGDSPLHF. The DNA for the CDR3 is TGCGCCAGCAGCCCGGGACAGGGGGATTCACCCCTCCACTTT. The variable domain in full, with the rest retrieved from reference TRBV5-1 and TRBJ1-6, is KAGVTQTPRYLIKTRGQQVTLSCSPISGHRSVSWYQQTPGQGLQFLFEYFSETQRNKGNFPGRFSGRQFSNSRSEMNVSTLELGDSALYLCASSPGQGDSPLHFGNGTRLTVT.